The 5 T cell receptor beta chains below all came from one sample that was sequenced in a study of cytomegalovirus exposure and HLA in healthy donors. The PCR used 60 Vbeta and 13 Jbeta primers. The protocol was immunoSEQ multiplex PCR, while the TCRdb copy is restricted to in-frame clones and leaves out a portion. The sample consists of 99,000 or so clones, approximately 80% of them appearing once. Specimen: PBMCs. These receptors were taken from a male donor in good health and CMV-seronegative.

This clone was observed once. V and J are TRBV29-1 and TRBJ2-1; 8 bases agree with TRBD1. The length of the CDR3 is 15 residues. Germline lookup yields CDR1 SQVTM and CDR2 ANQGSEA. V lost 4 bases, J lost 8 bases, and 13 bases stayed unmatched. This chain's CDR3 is CSVGPGNRGLDEQFF. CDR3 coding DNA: TGCAGCGTTGGCCCCGGGAACAGGGGGTTGGATGAGCAGTTCTTC.

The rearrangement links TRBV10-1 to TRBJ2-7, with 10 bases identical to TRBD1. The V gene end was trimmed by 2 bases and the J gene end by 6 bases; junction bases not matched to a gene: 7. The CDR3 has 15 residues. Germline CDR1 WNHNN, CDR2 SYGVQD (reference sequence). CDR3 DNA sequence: TGCGCCAGCAGTGAGCCGGGACAGGGGAAAATCGAGCAGTACTTC. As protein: CASSEPGQGKIEQYF.

This CDR3 is CASSKDSMNTEAFF. CDR3 coding DNA: TGTGCCAGCAGCAAAGACTCGATGAACACTGAAGCTTTCTTT. The chain combines TRBV21-1 with TRBJ1-1. TRBV21-1 has pseudogene status. This CDR3 comprises 14 residues.

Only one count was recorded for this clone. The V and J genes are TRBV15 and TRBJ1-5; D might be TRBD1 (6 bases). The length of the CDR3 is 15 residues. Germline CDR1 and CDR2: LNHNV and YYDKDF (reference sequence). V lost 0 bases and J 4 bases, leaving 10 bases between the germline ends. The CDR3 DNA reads TGTGCCACCAGCAGAGATAAGGGGGTAAATCAGCCCCAGCATTTT. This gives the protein CATSRDKGVNQPQHF.

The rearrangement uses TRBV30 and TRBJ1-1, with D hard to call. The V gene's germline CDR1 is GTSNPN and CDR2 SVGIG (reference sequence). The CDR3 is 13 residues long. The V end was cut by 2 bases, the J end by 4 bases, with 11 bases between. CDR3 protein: CAWSQEGGTEAFF. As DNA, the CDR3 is TGTGCCTGGAGTCAAGAGGGCGGCACTGAAGCTTTCTTT.